The 31 T cell receptor beta chains listed next were all sequenced from one sample in a study of T cell responses to AZD1222 COVID-19 vaccine. Libraries were prepared by immunoSEQ multiplex PCR; TCRdb keeps only in-frame clonotypes and omits some of them. The sample records 95,000 to 150,000 clones, more than 80% being singletons. Source: peripheral blood, taken 28 days after the second AZD1222 dose. The receptor source for this set is an adult who received the AZD1222 COVID-19 vaccine.

This sequence joins TRBV4-1 and TRBJ1-1, with 10 bases aligning to TRBD1. Germline lookup yields CDR1 MGHRA and CDR2 YSYEKL. This CDR3 is built from 14 residues. V gave up 3 bases and J gave up 4 bases; unmatched junction bases: 2. The CDR3: CASSQDRGSTEAFF. The DNA of the CDR3 is TGCGCCAGCAGCCAGGACAGGGGGAGCACTGAAGCTTTCTTT.

This chain joins TRBV19 and TRBJ1-5; tentative D call: TRBD1 (5 bases). Germline assignment: CDR1 LNHDA and CDR2 SQIVND (reference sequence). Trimming removed 5 bases from V and 4 bases from J, with 18 bases in between. CDR3 length equals 16 residues. CDR3 coding DNA: TGTGCCAGTAGTTCCGACGGGGGGGTCGGAAATCAGCCCCAGCATTTT. Translation gives CASSSDGGVGNQPQHF.

The genes are TRBV11-2 and TRBJ2-6; D might be TRBD2 (6 bases). The germline V and J ends were trimmed by 5 bases and 0 bases, with 17 bases remaining between them. Germline assignment: CDR1 SGHAT and CDR2 FQNNGV. There are 18 residues in the CDR3. The CDR3 loop reads CASSRSGTYSSGANVLTF. DNA of the CDR3: TGTGCCAGCAGCCGCTCCGGGACTTACAGCTCTGGGGCCAACGTCCTGACTTTC.

V and J are TRBV6-1 and TRBJ2-7; 7 bases map to TRBD1. Germline V gene lookup returns CDR1 MNHNS and CDR2 SASEGT. The junction had 1 base not matched to a gene; V was cut back by 8 bases and J by 3 bases. This CDR3 contains 11 residues. The CDR3 region is CASRTGYEQYF. Written as DNA, the CDR3 is TGTGCCAGCCGGACAGGCTACGAGCAGTACTTC.

The chain joins TRBV4-2 to TRBJ2-6; D not certain. CDR3 size: 15 residues. Trimming removed 2 bases at V and 1 base at J, with 6 bases between. Germline CDR1 reads LGHNA; CDR2 reads YNFKEQ. CDR3 DNA: TGTGCCAGCAGCCAACTATTTTCTGGGGCCAACGTCCTGACTTTC. This encodes CASSQLFSGANVLTF.

The chain joins TRBV27 to TRBJ1-5; the D is unclear. Germline V gives CDR1 MNHEY, CDR2 SMNVEV (reference sequence). CDR3 length: 14 residues. V dropped 2 bases and J dropped 5 bases, with 10 bases sitting between them. CDR3: CASSLVGFDQPQHF. The CDR3 DNA is TGTGCCAGCAGTTTAGTGGGGTTCGATCAGCCCCAGCATTTT.

The genes are TRBV13 and TRBJ1-6; 7 nucleotides agree with TRBD1. Per the germline V gene, CDR1 is PRHDT and CDR2 is FYEKMQ (reference sequence). Trimming cost V 4 bases and J 4 bases; bases outside gene matches: 13. The CDR3 loop spans 18 amino acids. The CDR3 reads CASSSLTGMQTYNSPLHF. CDR3 coding DNA: TGTGCCAGCAGCTCACTGACAGGGATGCAAACTTATAATTCACCCCTCCACTTT.

This chain uses TRBV18 with TRBJ2-5; tentatively, D is TRBD2 (5 bases). Germline V lookup: CDR1 KGHSH, CDR2 LQKENI. The CDR3 length is 15 residues. V was cut by 2 bases and J by 2 bases, with 12 bases left in between. DNA of the CDR3: TGTGCCAGCTCACCATCAGCGGCGACACAAGAGACCCAGTACTTC. Protein: CASSPSAATQETQYF.

The V call is TRBV18, the J call TRBJ2-5, with 7 bases matching TRBD2. Germline V gene sequence: CDR1 KGHSH, CDR2 LQKENI. CDR3 size: 15 residues. The trim removed 3 bases at V and 1 base at J, leaving 5 bases unmatched. DNA for the CDR3: TGTGCCAGCTCACCTCACGGGGGGAGCCAAGAGACCCAGTACTTC. The encoded protein is CASSPHGGSQETQYF.

The V gene is TRBV27, the J gene TRBJ2-7, with D perhaps matching TRBD1 or TRBD2 (5 bases each). CDR1 is MNHEY and CDR2 is SMNVEV in the germline V gene (reference sequence). This CDR3 has 16 amino acids. V shed 6 bases and J shed 2 bases, with 20 bases lying between them. For the CDR3, the DNA is TGTGCCAGCAGAAAATACACGGGACGGGCTACCTACGAGCAGTACTTC. It codes for CASRKYTGRATYEQYF.

The rearrangement links TRBV2 to TRBJ2-7, with D possibly being TRBD2 (6 bases). The CDR3 contains 16 residues. The germline V and J ends were trimmed by 11 bases and 2 bases, with 25 bases remaining between them. Germline lookup yields CDR1 SNHLY and CDR2 FYNNEI. Here the CDR3 DNA reads TGTGCCCGCAAATCCGGGCCTGGACTAACCACCTACGAGCAGTACTTC. This codes for CARKSGPGLTTYEQYF.

This chain uses TRBV10-3 with TRBJ2-7; D is unresolved. This CDR3 has 14 residues. V was cut by 6 bases and J by 7 bases, with 19 bases left in between. CDR1 is ENHRY, CDR2 SYGVKD, per germline. CDR3 nucleotides: TGTGCCATCAGGGGTTTCAACCCACCTGAAGAGCAGTACTTC. It is translated as CAIRGFNPPEEQYF.

This clone was seen only a few times. The V call is TRBV6-2 or TRBV6-3, the J call TRBJ2-7, with TRBD1 identical over 8 bases. Germline CDR1 MNHEY, CDR2 SVGEGT. Losses at the gene ends were 6 bases for V and 2 bases for J; bases not matched to a gene: 6. The CDR3 is 14 residues long. Here the CDR3 DNA reads TGTGCCAGCAGCACAACAGGGGGAGCCTACGAGCAGTACTTC. It encodes CASSTTGGAYEQYF.

The CDR3 reads CASSILQGRDNSPLHF. The CDR3 nucleotides read TGTGCCAGTAGTATTTTGCAGGGGCGAGATAATTCACCCCTCCACTTT. V gene TRBV19 combines with J gene TRBJ1-6; D might be TRBD1 (6 bases). V dropped 3 bases and J dropped 5 bases, with 14 bases sitting between them. The CDR3 runs 16 residues. Germline-derived CDR1 and CDR2 are LNHDA and SQIVND (reference sequence).

The chain combines TRBV2 with TRBJ1-1, with 7 nucleotides matching TRBD1. Per germline, CDR1 SNHLY and CDR2 FYNNEI. V lost 10 bases and J lost 1; bases outside the gene matches: 6. There are 13 residues in the CDR3. This CDR3 is CATARQGNTEAFF. CDR3 DNA: TGTGCCACCGCCAGACAGGGGAACACTGAAGCTTTCTTT.

This sequence joins TRBV18 and TRBJ1-3; D might be TRBD1 (5 bases). CDR3 length: 14 amino acids. The germline V gene has CDR1 KGHSH and CDR2 LQKENI. V lost 2 bases and J 4 bases, leaving 9 bases between the germline ends. CDR3 sequence (DNA): TGTGCCAGCTCACCATCAGGGTACGGAAACACCATATATTTT. The encoded protein is CASSPSGYGNTIYF.

The chain couples TRBV7-3 to TRBJ2-1, with 7 bases aligning to TRBD1. The CDR3 sequence is 16 residues long. J lost 7 bases, V lost 4 bases, and 13 bases had no gene match. The germline CDR1 and CDR2 sequences are SGHTA and FQGTGA. CDR3 nucleotide sequence: TGTGCCAGCAGCTCGACAGGGTTGCCCCGCGAAAATGAGCAGTTCTTC. It encodes CASSSTGLPRENEQFF.

This rearrangement joins TRBV9 to TRBJ1-2; a weak D match, TRBD1 (5 bases). Trimming pared 1 base from V and 4 bases from J, leaving 11 bases between. The CDR3 consists of 14 residues. Germline assignment: CDR1 SGDLS and CDR2 YYNGEE. CDR3 sequence reads: CASSVTGAAYGYTF. Here the CDR3 DNA reads TGTGCCAGCAGCGTAACCGGGGCAGCCTATGGCTACACCTTC.

In its sample, this clone was seen once. The chain combines TRBV5-1 with TRBJ2-1, with 10 bases identical to TRBD1. The CDR3 is made up of 16 amino acids. The V and J ends lost 5 bases and 7 bases, in that order; junction bases with no gene match: 12. CDR1 SGHRS and CDR2 YFSETQ come from the germline V gene. The CDR3 DNA is TGCGCCAGCAGTTTTAACCCGGGACAGGGGAGAAATGAGCAGTTCTTC. Translating gives CASSFNPGQGRNEQFF.

This clone has just a few counts. The V call is TRBV5-6, the J call TRBJ1-2; D gene ambiguous. The germline V and J ends were trimmed by 0 bases and 2 bases, with 8 bases remaining between them. The CDR3 is 14 residues long. Germline loops: CDR1 SGHDT, CDR2 YYEEEE. The CDR3 bases are TGTGCCAGCAGCTTGGAACGCAGAAACTATGGCTACACCTTC. Translation: CASSLERRNYGYTF.

This clone was detected a few times. V is TRBV3-1 (or the pseudogene TRBV3-2) and J is TRBJ2-2; TRBD1 aligns across 10 bases. V was clipped by 0 bases and J by 3 bases; unmatched bases: 4. Germline CDR1 and CDR2: LGHDT and YNNKEL (reference sequence). The CDR3 has 17 amino acids. CDR3: CASSQDLGQGYTGELFF. CDR3 nucleotide sequence: TGTGCCAGCAGCCAAGATCTGGGACAGGGGTACACCGGGGAGCTGTTTTTT.

This clone was seen once. The V call is TRBV6-1, the J call TRBJ1-4, with 8 bases fitting TRBD1. The V and J ends lost 2 bases and 6 bases, in that order; junction bases with no gene match: 5. The CDR3 extends over 15 amino acids. CDR1 is MNHNS, CDR2 SASEGT, per germline. CDR3 region: CASSEKGGQDEKLFF. CDR3 coding DNA: TGTGCCAGCAGTGAAAAGGGGGGACAGGATGAAAAACTGTTTTTT.

The V call is TRBV9, the J call TRBJ1-5, with D unclear. CDR3 size: 15 residues. In germline, CDR1 is SGDLS, CDR2 YYNGEE. V was clipped by 0 bases and J by 0 bases, with 7 bases between them. The CDR3 DNA sequence: TGTGCCAGCAGCGTAGGGCAGTTTAGCAATCAGCCCCAGCATTTT. Translated: CASSVGQFSNQPQHF.

The chain carries TRBV7-2 and TRBJ1-2; TRBD1 might be the D (6 bases). The CDR3 length is 14 residues. Trimming took off 2 bases at V and 2 bases at J, with 9 bases between the two ends. The germline V gene has CDR1 SGHTA and CDR2 FQGNSA. CDR3 in amino acids: CASSLNTGNYGYTF. The CDR3 DNA is TGTGCCAGCAGCTTAAATACAGGGAACTATGGCTACACCTTC. The variable domain in full, with the rest retrieved from reference TRBV7-2 and TRBJ1-2, is GAGVSQSPSNKVTEKGKDVELRCDPISGHTALYWYRQSLGQGLEFLIYFQGNSAPDKSGLPSDRFSAERTGGSVSTLTIQRTQQEDSAVYLCASSLNTGNYGYTFGSGTRLTVV.

The chain is built from TRBV12-5 and TRBJ1-1; no clear D gene. Germline lookup yields CDR1 LGHNT and CDR2 FRNRAP. The V end lost 0 bases, the J end lost 6 bases, and 5 bases lay between the germline ends. The length of the CDR3 is 12 residues. The DNA for the CDR3 is TGTGCTAGTGGTTTGGTCCCCTCTGAAGCTTTCTTT. It specifies CASGLVPSEAFF.

This clone was seen many times. The genes are TRBV6-1 and TRBJ1-2; 7 positions match TRBD1. In germline, CDR1 is MNHNS, CDR2 SASEGT. V was clipped by 2 bases and J by 0 bases; unmatched bases: 3. The CDR3 is 15 residues long. The CDR3 protein is CASSEKTGSNYGYTF. CDR3 DNA sequence: TGTGCCAGCAGTGAAAAGACAGGGTCTAACTATGGCTACACCTTC.

The table lists this clone with a count of one. The chain has TRBV3-1 (or the pseudogene TRBV3-2) and TRBJ1-1; 10 nucleotides match TRBD1. Unmatched junction bases numbered 7, after V lost 4 bases and J lost 5 bases. CDR3 length equals 15 residues. From germline, CDR1 is LGHDT and CDR2 YNNKEL (reference sequence). CDR3 coding DNA: TGTGCCAGCAGCCCCAGACAGGGGGCGAGGACTGAAGCTTTCTTT. This sequence encodes CASSPRQGARTEAFF.

J is TRBJ2-1 and V is TRBV4-1; 16 bases fit TRBD2. CDR1 is MGHRA, CDR2 YSYEKL, per germline. Trimming at V came to 7 bases and at J to 8 bases, leaving 8 bases not matched to a gene. The CDR3 loop spans 16 amino acids. The CDR3 region has the DNA TGCGCCAGCAACCCCGGGACTAGCGGGGGGGTTTATGAGCAGTTCTTC. Translation: CASNPGTSGGVYEQFF.

The chain uses TRBV5-1 and TRBJ2-5, with 13 positions matching TRBD2. This CDR3 comprises 15 residues. The V gene's germline CDR1 is SGHRS and CDR2 YFSETQ. The trim removed 5 bases at V and 4 bases at J, leaving 5 bases unmatched. Here the CDR3 reads CASSTSGGEGETQYF. CDR3 nucleotides: TGCGCCAGCAGTACTAGCGGGGGGGAAGGAGAGACCCAGTACTTC.

The chain is built from TRBV4-2 and TRBJ2-1; unclear D gene. There are 14 residues in the CDR3. Germline V lookup: CDR1 LGHNA, CDR2 YNFKEQ. V dropped 0 bases and J dropped 7 bases, with 10 bases sitting between them. CDR3 loop: CASSQEPGSNEQFF. CDR3 nucleotide sequence: TGTGCCAGCAGCCAAGAACCGGGTTCAAATGAGCAGTTCTTC.

The DNA of the CDR3 is TGTGCCAGCAGTGATGCGGGAACCAGGGGCGAGCAGTACTTC. It encodes CASSDAGTRGEQYF. V and J are TRBV25-1 and TRBJ2-7; the D gene could be TRBD1 or TRBD2 (6 bases each). Germline CDR1 reads MGHDK; CDR2 reads SYGVNS. This CDR3 is built from 14 residues. Between the trimmed V and J ends, which lost 3 bases and 6 bases, there was a span of 15 bases.